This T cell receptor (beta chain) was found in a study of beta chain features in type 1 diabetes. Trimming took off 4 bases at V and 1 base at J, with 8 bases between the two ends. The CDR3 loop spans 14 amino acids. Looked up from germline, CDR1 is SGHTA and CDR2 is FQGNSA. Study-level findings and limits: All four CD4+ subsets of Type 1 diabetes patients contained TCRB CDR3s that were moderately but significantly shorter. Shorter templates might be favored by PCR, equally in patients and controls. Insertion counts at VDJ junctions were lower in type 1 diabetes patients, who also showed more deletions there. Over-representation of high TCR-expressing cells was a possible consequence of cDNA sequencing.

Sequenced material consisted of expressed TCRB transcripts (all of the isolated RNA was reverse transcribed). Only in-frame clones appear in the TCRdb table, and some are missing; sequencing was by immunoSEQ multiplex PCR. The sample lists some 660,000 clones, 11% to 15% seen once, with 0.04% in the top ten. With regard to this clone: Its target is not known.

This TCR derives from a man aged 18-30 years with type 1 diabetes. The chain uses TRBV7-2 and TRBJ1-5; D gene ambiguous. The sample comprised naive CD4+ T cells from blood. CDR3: CASSSHHSNQPQHF. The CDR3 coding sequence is TGTGCCAGCAGCTCACACCACAGCAATCAGCCCCAGCATTTT.